The 10 T cell receptor beta chains presented below share a single source sample, sequenced in a study of CD8+CD57+ T cells in acquired aplastic anemia. It was patients with CD8+CD57+ cell expansion by flow cytometry who were chosen for sequencing. Genomic DNA acted as the template from which TCR beta VDJ combination and CDR3 sequence profiling were carried out. TCRdb reprocessed the reads via MiXCR and lists one record per CDR3 protein. The data contain about 120,000 distinct CDR3 sequences, 50% to 60% of them singletons. The sequencing input was sorted CD4+, CD8+, or CD8+CD57+ T cells (not recorded which) from PBMCs. These receptors all stem from a human donor with aplastic anemia.

This clonotype was seen only a few times. The rearrangement links TRBV11-1 to TRBJ2-4; TRBD2 matches 7 bases. From germline, CDR1 is SGHAT and CDR2 FQDESV (reference sequence). Unmatched junction bases numbered 4, after V lost 5 bases and J lost 0 bases. The CDR3 contains 15 residues. CDR3 in amino acids: CASSRSGLAKNIQYF. CDR3 DNA: TGTGCCAGCAGCCGTAGCGGGCTAGCCAAAAACATTCAGTACTTC.

The chain recombines TRBV11-1 with TRBJ1-4, with 7 bases lining up with TRBD1. The germline V gene encodes CDR1 SGHAT and CDR2 FQDESV (reference sequence). The J segment lost 3 bases and the V segment lost 1 base, leaving 5 bases of the junction unmatched. The CDR3 length is 16 residues. Written as DNA, the CDR3 is TGTGCCAGCAGCTTAGAAGGACAGGCCCCTAATGAAAAACTGTTTTTT. Translating it yields CASSLEGQAPNEKLFF.

The V call is TRBV20-1, the J call TRBJ2-7; 7 positions match TRBD1. This CDR3 has 12 amino acids. Germline V gene sequence: CDR1 DFQATT, CDR2 SNEGSKA (reference sequence). J lost 2 bases, V lost 5 bases, and 3 bases had no gene match. CDR3 in DNA: TGCAGTGCTCACAGGGGCCCCTACGAGCAGTACTTC. This translates into CSAHRGPYEQYF.

CDR3 bases: TGCAGTGCCAGACTAGCGGGGGGGTACAAGCATAATGAGCAGTTCTTC. Translated, it gives CSARLAGGYKHNEQFF. The chain employs TRBV20-1 and TRBJ2-1; TRBD2 matches at 14 bases. V shed 6 bases and J 7 bases; nucleotides not matched to a gene: 11. Germline values: CDR1 DFQATT, CDR2 SNEGSKA (reference sequence). This CDR3 is 16 amino acids long.

This clonotype was detected ten times or more. The rearrangement joins TRBV19 to TRBJ1-2; 7 bases agree with TRBD1. In germline, CDR1 is LNHDA, CDR2 SQIVND (reference sequence). V trimming: 6 bases; J trimming: 4 bases; junction bases outside the gene matches: 2. The CDR3 length is 12 residues. CDR3 sequence (DNA): TGTGCCAGTAGGGGGACAGTCTATGGCTACACCTTC. This codes for CASRGTVYGYTF.

The chain links TRBV6-1 to TRBJ2-5; 13 nucleotides agree with TRBD2. Looked up from germline, CDR1 is MNHNS and CDR2 is SASEGT. V lost 1 base and J lost 10; bases outside the gene matches: 9. The CDR3 is made up of 16 amino acids. Written as DNA, the CDR3 is TGTGCCAGCAGTGAAGTACTAGCGGGGGGGGGACGAGGCCAGTACTTC. It encodes CASSEVLAGGGRGQYF.

V and J are TRBV20-1 and TRBJ2-2, with D unclear. V lost 2 bases to trimming and J lost 6 bases, with 4 bases between them. The CDR3 is 11 amino acids. Per germline, CDR1 DFQATT and CDR2 SNEGSKA (reference sequence). Here the CDR3 reads CSARSPGELFF. The CDR3 nucleotides read TGCAGTGCTAGATCTCCCGGGGAGCTGTTTTTT.

This clonotype is a singleton in its sample. Lacking the conserved final phenylalanine or tryptophan, this CDR3 likely reflects a read error. The chain carries TRBV29-1 and TRBJ2-1, with D uncertain. V shed 4 bases and J shed 10 bases, with 8 bases lying between them. CDR3 length: 10 amino acids. Germline CDR1 is SQVTM and CDR2 is ANQGSEA. Here the CDR3 DNA reads TGCAGCGTTGTGTCTGACGAGCAGTTCTTA. This translates into CSVVSDEQFL.

This chain connects TRBV7-3 to TRBJ1-1; tentatively, D is TRBD1 (6 bases). V lost 5 bases and J 4 bases, leaving 11 bases between the germline ends. The CDR3 runs to 13 residues. CDR1 and CDR2 (germline): SGHTA, FQGTGA. This chain's CDR3 is CASSPKGGTEAFF. CDR3 nucleotides: TGTGCCAGCAGCCCCAAGGGGGGCACTGAAGCTTTCTTT.

The chain has TRBV4-1 and TRBJ2-7, with 8 bases fitting TRBD2. The trim removed 0 bases at V and 0 bases at J, leaving 10 bases unmatched. CDR1 and CDR2 (germline): MGHRA, YSYEKL. This CDR3 region has 18 residues. CDR3 protein: CASSQDSWAGRDSYEQYF. In DNA form, the CDR3 reads TGCGCCAGCAGCCAAGATTCATGGGCCGGGAGGGACTCCTACGAGCAGTACTTC.